This T cell receptor beta chain is drawn from a study of metastatic and nonmetastatic thyroid tumors. Study background: Thyroid patients, malignant and benign, had repertoires compared across blood and tumor or nodule tissue.

This clone was observed at least ten times. Looked up from germline, CDR1 is SGDLS and CDR2 is YYNGEE. This CDR3 spans 14 amino acids. Trimming stripped 0 bases from V and 11 bases from J, with 14 bases between. Using MiXCR, TCRdb reanalyzed the PCR reads. Among 26,000 or so clones listed, approximately 15% were seen once. Thyroid surgery had not been preceded by any treatment in any patient. This sequence originates from a female donor with papillary thyroid cancer or a benign thyroid nodule (not recorded which). Some clones in this sample may be carry-over from other donors' samples. Sequenced: blood. The chain uses TRBV9 and TRBJ2-2; D is perhaps TRBD1 (6 bases). The CDR3 loop reads CASSVAPGDTELFF. CDR3 DNA: TGTGCCAGCAGCGTAGCTCCAGGGGACACCGAGCTGTTTTTT. The entire variable domain, with the rest obtained from reference TRBV9 and TRBJ2-2, is as follows: DSGVTQTPKHLITATGQRVTLRCSPRSGDLSVYWYQQSLDQGLQFLIQYYNGEERAKGNILERFSAQQFPDLHSELNLSSLELGDSALYFCASSVAPGDTELFFGEGSRLTVL.